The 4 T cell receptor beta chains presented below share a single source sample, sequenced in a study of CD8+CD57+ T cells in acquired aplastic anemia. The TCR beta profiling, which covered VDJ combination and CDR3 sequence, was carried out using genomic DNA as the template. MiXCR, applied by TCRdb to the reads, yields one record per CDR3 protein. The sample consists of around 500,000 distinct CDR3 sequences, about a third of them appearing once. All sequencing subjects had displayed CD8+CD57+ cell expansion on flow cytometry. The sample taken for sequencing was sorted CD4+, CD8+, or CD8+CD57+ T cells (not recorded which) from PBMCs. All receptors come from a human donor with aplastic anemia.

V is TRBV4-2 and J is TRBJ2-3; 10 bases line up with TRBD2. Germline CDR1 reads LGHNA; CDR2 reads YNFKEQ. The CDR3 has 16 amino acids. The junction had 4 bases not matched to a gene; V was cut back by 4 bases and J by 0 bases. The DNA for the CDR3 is TGTGCCAGCAGCCTGCTAGCGGGAGAGAGCACAGATACGCAGTATTTT. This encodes CASSLLAGESTDTQYF.

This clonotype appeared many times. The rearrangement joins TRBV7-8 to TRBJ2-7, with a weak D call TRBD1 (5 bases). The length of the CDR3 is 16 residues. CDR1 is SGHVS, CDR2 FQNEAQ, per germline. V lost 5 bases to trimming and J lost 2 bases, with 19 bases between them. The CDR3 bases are TGTGCCAGCAGCAACACCCAGGGCAGATCCCCCTACGAGCAGTACTTC. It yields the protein CASSNTQGRSPYEQYF. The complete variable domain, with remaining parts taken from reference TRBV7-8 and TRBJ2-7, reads GAGVSQSPRYKVAKRGQDVALRCDPISGHVSLFWYQQALGQGPEFLTYFQNEAQLDKSGLPSDRFFAERPEGSVSTLKIQRTQQEDSAVYLCASSNTQGRSPYEQYFGPGTRLTVT.

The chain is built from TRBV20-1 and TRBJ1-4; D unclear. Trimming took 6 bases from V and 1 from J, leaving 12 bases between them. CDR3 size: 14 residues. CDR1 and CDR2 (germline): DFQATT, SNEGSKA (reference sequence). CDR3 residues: CSALVGRTNEKLFF. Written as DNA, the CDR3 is TGCAGTGCCCTCGTTGGCAGAACTAATGAAAAACTGTTTTTT.

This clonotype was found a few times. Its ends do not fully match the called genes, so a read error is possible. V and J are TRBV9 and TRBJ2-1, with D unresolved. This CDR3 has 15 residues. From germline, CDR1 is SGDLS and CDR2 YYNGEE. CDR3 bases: TGTGCCAGCAGCGGATTAGGGCTCCCCTACAATGAGCGGTTCTTC. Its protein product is CASSGLGLPYNERFF.